These 28 T cell receptor beta chains were all obtained from the same sample, sequenced in a study of technical replicates of blood from several donors. TCRdb's copy holds only in-frame clones and misses some; the assay was immunoSEQ multiplex PCR. The sample has approximately 93,000 clones; approximately 95% are singletons. Sequenced material: T cells isolated from PBMCs. The receptors derive from a human donor in good health.

The chain combines TRBV6-1 with TRBJ1-5, with a possible D match to TRBD1 (6 bases). CDR1 MNHNS and CDR2 SASEGT come from the germline V gene. Trimming cost V 8 bases and J 10 bases, with 24 bases left between them. The CDR3 loop spans 15 amino acids. The CDR3 nucleotides read TGTGCCAGCGTCGTCTTTTGGGGGGGCGTAGATCCCCAGCATTTT. This translates into CASVVFWGGVDPQHF.

V is TRBV5-6 and J is TRBJ2-2; maybe TRBD1 (5 bases). Germline CDR1 SGHDT, CDR2 YYEEEE. This CDR3 region has 15 residues. Trimming took 1 base from V and 1 from J, leaving 8 bases between them. CDR3 residues: CASSLTGLNTGELFF. CDR3 bases: TGTGCCAGCAGCTTGACAGGCCTGAACACCGGGGAGCTGTTTTTT.

The chain joins TRBV6-4 to TRBJ1-1, with D perhaps TRBD1 (6 bases). The CDR3 is made up of 14 amino acids. The germline CDR1 and CDR2 sequences are MRHNA and SNTAGT. Between the trimmed V and J ends, which lost 5 bases and 3 bases, there was a span of 13 bases. DNA of the CDR3: TGTGCCAGCAGTCTCACCAGGGGAGACACTGAAGCTTTCTTT. The encoded protein is CASSLTRGDTEAFF.

This clone was detected only once. The V and J genes are TRBV7-9 and TRBJ2-7; 9 bases are shared with TRBD2. The CDR3 runs to 15 residues. J lost 0 bases, V lost 4 bases, and 4 bases had no gene match. Per germline, CDR1 SEHNR and CDR2 FQNEAQ (reference sequence). The CDR3 DNA reads TGTGCCAGCAGCTCTGAGCGGGGGGACTCCTACGAGCAGTACTTC. Protein sequence: CASSSERGDSYEQYF.

This chain links TRBV14 with TRBJ1-2; no clear D gene. The germline V and J ends were trimmed by 1 base and 9 bases, with 12 bases remaining between them. CDR1 SGHDN and CDR2 FVKESK come from the germline V gene. The CDR3 length is 13 residues. The CDR3 loop is CASSQGASESYTF. The DNA for the CDR3 is TGTGCCAGCAGCCAAGGAGCCTCTGAAAGCTACACCTTC.

The V gene is TRBV27, the J gene TRBJ2-1, with 9 bases aligning to TRBD1. Unmatched junction bases numbered 4, after V lost 2 bases and J lost 2 bases. Looked up from germline, CDR1 is MNHEY and CDR2 is SMNVEV (reference sequence). The CDR3 extends over 16 amino acids. CDR3 coding DNA: TGTGCCAGCAGTTTAGTGGGACAGGGTCCCTACAATGAGCAGTTCTTC. Translated: CASSLVGQGPYNEQFF.

This clone was counted only a few times. The V gene is TRBV30, the J gene TRBJ1-1; 7 nucleotides align to TRBD1. The CDR3 totals 12 residues. Trimming cost V 5 bases and J 11 bases; bases outside gene matches: 11. Per the germline V gene, CDR1 is GTSNPN and CDR2 is SVGIG (reference sequence). The DNA for the CDR3 is TGTGCCTGGTCGGACAGGCCTTTACCGGCTTTCTTT. This translates into CAWSDRPLPAFF.

In its sample, this clone was seen a few times. The rearrangement joins TRBV6-4 to TRBJ2-2, with no clear D. CDR1 and CDR2 (germline): MRHNA, SNTAGT. This CDR3 is built from 13 residues. V lost 8 bases and J lost 2, with 9 bases in between. CDR3: CASRDINTGELFF. CDR3 DNA sequence: TGTGCCAGCCGAGACATCAACACCGGGGAGCTGTTTTTT.

The CDR3 reads CASSPGADTIYF. The CDR3 region has the DNA TGTGCCAGCAGCCCCGGAGCGGACACCATATATTTT. The V call is TRBV7-9, the J call TRBJ1-3; no reliable D call. The germline V gene has CDR1 SEHNR and CDR2 FQNEAQ (reference sequence). V lost 5 bases to trimming and J lost 8 bases, with 10 bases between them. The length of the CDR3 is 12 residues.

This chain connects TRBV6-1 to TRBJ1-2, with D possibly TRBD1 on 5 matching bases. Germline CDR1 MNHNS, CDR2 SASEGT. V was cut by 6 bases and J by 2 bases, with 13 bases left in between. This CDR3 contains 14 residues. CDR3 nucleotide sequence: TGTGCCAGCAGGGTAGGGCGGACAAACTATGGCTACACCTTC. It encodes CASRVGRTNYGYTF.

The CDR3 sequence: CASSAMQGTEAFF. The DNA for the CDR3 is TGTGCCAGCAGTGCAATGCAGGGGACTGAAGCTTTCTTT. The J gene is TRBJ1-1, the V gene TRBV6-1, with D perhaps matching TRBD1 (6 bases). Germline values: CDR1 MNHNS, CDR2 SASEGT. The CDR3 is made up of 13 amino acids. Trimming removed 4 bases at V and 5 bases at J, with 11 bases between.

This chain links TRBV9 with TRBJ1-6; D not resolved. V dropped 0 bases and J dropped 7 bases, with 8 bases sitting between them. CDR1 SGDLS and CDR2 YYNGEE come from the germline V gene. The CDR3 contains 14 residues. The CDR3 bases are TGTGCCAGCAGCGTAGTGTCTGGCAATTCACCCCTCCACTTT. Its protein is CASSVVSGNSPLHF.

This clone came up once. This chain joins TRBV14 and TRBJ2-7; D is perhaps TRBD1 (6 bases). The V end lost 4 bases, the J end lost 4 bases, and 14 bases lay between the germline ends. The CDR3 length is 14 residues. Germline CDR1 SGHDN, CDR2 FVKESK. The CDR3: CASSPRWTVYEQYF. CDR3 nucleotides: TGTGCCAGCAGCCCGCGCTGGACAGTGTACGAGCAGTACTTC.

The V call is TRBV19, the J call TRBJ1-5; a weak D match, TRBD1 (6 bases). Looked up from germline, CDR1 is LNHDA and CDR2 is SQIVND (reference sequence). Trimming pared 4 bases from V and 2 bases from J, leaving 12 bases between. The CDR3 consists of 15 residues. The CDR3 DNA is TGTGCCAGTAGTACGCGACAGGAAGGCAATCAGCCCCAGCATTTT. Protein: CASSTRQEGNQPQHF.

The rearrangement joins TRBV6-5 to TRBJ2-1; perhaps TRBD2 as D (7 bases). The ends were cut back, 10 bases at V and 6 bases at J, with 19 bases in the middle. CDR1 and CDR2 (germline): MNHEY, SVGAGI. The CDR3 loop spans 14 amino acids. The CDR3 DNA sequence: TGTGCCACCCGGGATGGGGGGGCCGCCAATGAGCAGTTCTTC. It translates to CATRDGGAANEQFF.

This clone was seen a single time. The rearrangement joins TRBV5-1 to TRBJ2-7; tentative D call: TRBD2 (6 bases). The CDR3 is 15 residues long. Germline CDR1 reads SGHRS; CDR2 reads YFSETQ. V was shortened by 7 bases and J by 3 bases, with 20 bases between the two germline ends. CDR3 amino acids: CASGLSGGRSYEQYF. CDR3 DNA: TGCGCCAGCGGACTATCTGGGGGTCGGAGCTACGAGCAGTACTTC. The complete variable domain, with remaining parts taken from reference TRBV5-1 and TRBJ2-7, reads KAGVTQTPRYLIKTRGQQVTLSCSPISGHRSVSWYQQTPGQGLQFLFEYFSETQRNKGNFPGRFSGRQFSNSRSEMNVSTLELGDSALYLCASGLSGGRSYEQYFGPGTRLTVT.

This CDR3 reads CASSLRTGPGYTEAFF. CDR3 sequence (DNA): TGCGCCAGCAGCTTGAGGACAGGCCCCGGATACACTGAAGCTTTCTTT. V usage is TRBV5-1 and J usage is TRBJ1-1; 7 nucleotides agree with TRBD1. The CDR3 runs to 16 residues. Per the germline V gene, CDR1 is SGHRS and CDR2 is YFSETQ. Germline trimming cut 1 base from V and 3 bases from J; bases unmatched to any gene: 9.

The rearrangement links TRBV7-2 to TRBJ1-5; unclear D gene. Germline loops: CDR1 SGHTA, CDR2 FQGNSA. Trimming removed 0 bases at V and 5 bases at J, with 14 bases between. The CDR3 runs to 16 residues. The CDR3 DNA is TGTGCCAGCAGCTTAGCATATCGCAGCGTAGATCAGCCCCAGCATTTT. Translation: CASSLAYRSVDQPQHF.

Here the CDR3 DNA reads TGCGCCAGCAGTCAACGAGGTGATACGCAGTATTTT. Protein product: CASSQRGDTQYF. The chain combines TRBV10-1 with TRBJ2-3; D not certain. The length of the CDR3 is 12 residues. CDR1 and CDR2 from the germline V gene are WNHNN and SYGVQD (reference sequence). The germline V and J ends were trimmed by 5 bases and 6 bases, with 9 bases remaining between them.

This chain connects TRBV7-9 to TRBJ2-7, with TRBD1 identical over 7 bases. The V gene end was trimmed by 1 base and the J gene end by 4 bases; junction bases not matched to a gene: 4. This CDR3 is built from 14 residues. CDR1 is SEHNR and CDR2 is FQNEAQ in the germline V gene (reference sequence). In nucleotides, the CDR3 is TGTGCCAGCAGCTTAGAGACAGGGTGGTACGAGCAGTACTTC. It encodes CASSLETGWYEQYF.

This chain links TRBV6-1 with TRBJ2-6; tentatively, D is TRBD1 (5 bases). The germline V and J ends were trimmed by 4 bases and 0 bases, with 7 bases remaining between them. The CDR3 has 15 residues. Germline V gene sequence: CDR1 MNHNS, CDR2 SASEGT. The CDR3 loop is CASSVGHSGANVLTF. The CDR3 coding sequence is TGTGCCAGCAGTGTAGGACACTCTGGGGCCAACGTCCTGACTTTC.

The V gene is TRBV18, the J gene TRBJ1-1, with a tentative D call TRBD1 (5 bases). Germline-derived CDR1 and CDR2 are KGHSH and LQKENI. V lost 3 bases and J 7 bases, leaving 9 bases between the germline ends. This CDR3 spans 12 amino acids. The CDR3 loop reads CASSPRDSEAFF. CDR3 nucleotides: TGTGCCAGCTCACCGAGAGACAGTGAAGCTTTCTTT.

The chain employs TRBV11-2 and TRBJ2-3; a weak D match, TRBD1 (6 bases). V lost 1 base to trimming and J lost 10 bases, with 12 bases between them. The CDR3 length is 13 residues. Germline CDR1 reads SGHAT; CDR2 reads FQNNGV. This CDR3 reads CASSLVGGISQYF. Here the CDR3 DNA reads TGTGCCAGCAGCTTAGTAGGGGGAATTTCGCAGTATTTT.

This chain joins TRBV15 and TRBJ1-3; tentatively, D is TRBD1 (5 bases). With 0 bases removed from V and 1 base from J, the gap between germline ends came to 7 bases. The CDR3 sequence is 15 residues long. Germline V gene lookup returns CDR1 LNHNV and CDR2 YYDKDF (reference sequence). DNA of the CDR3: TGTGCCACCAGCAGAGATTCAGGGTCTGGAAACACCATATATTTT. Translated, it gives CATSRDSGSGNTIYF. The full variable domain, in which reference TRBV15 and TRBJ1-3 provide the parts outside the CDR3, is DAMVIQNPRYQVTQFGKPVTLSCSQTLNHNVMYWYQQKSSQAPKLLFHYYDKDFNNEADTPDNFQSRRPNTSFCFLDIRSPGLGDTAMYLCATSRDSGSGNTIYFGEGSWLTVV.

The rearrangement links TRBV25-1 to TRBJ2-2; the match to TRBD2 covers 7 bases. Germline V gene lookup returns CDR1 MGHDK and CDR2 SYGVNS. J gave up 4 bases and V 6 bases, and 5 bases lay outside the gene matches. CDR3 length equals 14 residues. Here the CDR3 reads CASRGGVGTGELFF. The DNA for the CDR3 is TGTGCCAGCAGGGGAGGGGTCGGCACCGGGGAGCTGTTTTTT.

V and J are TRBV7-9 and TRBJ1-4, with a weak D call TRBD1 (5 bases). V dropped 2 bases and J dropped 6 bases, with 25 bases sitting between them. The germline V gene encodes CDR1 SEHNR and CDR2 FQNEAQ (reference sequence). The CDR3 consists of 19 residues. DNA of the CDR3: TGTGCCAGCAGCTTAAGGTTGTGGGGGGACCCAACGGGGGATGAAAAACTGTTTTTT. Protein product: CASSLRLWGDPTGDEKLFF.

This clone has just one count. The genes are TRBV5-4 and TRBJ2-1; TRBD1 aligns across 9 bases. The germline CDR1 and CDR2 sequences are SGHNT and YYREEE (reference sequence). The CDR3 sequence is 19 residues long. V lost 4 bases and J lost 0; bases outside the gene matches: 14. As DNA, the CDR3 is TGTGCCAGCAGCACCACCGGGACAGGGATCCCGAGCTCCTACAATGAGCAGTTCTTC. Amino acids: CASSTTGTGIPSSYNEQFF.

This clone was counted once. The CDR3 sequence: CASSHVRSSSGRSYEQYF. The CDR3 DNA sequence: TGCGCCAGCAGCCATGTACGATCTTCTAGCGGGAGGTCCTACGAGCAGTACTTC. V gene TRBV4-1 combines with J gene TRBJ2-7, with TRBD2 matching over 11 bases. The germline gives CDR1 MGHRA, CDR2 YSYEKL. Germline trimming cut 3 bases from V and 1 base from J; bases unmatched to any gene: 11. CDR3 length equals 18 residues.